This TCR beta chain was obtained from a study of cytomegalovirus exposure and HLA in healthy donors. Broader study findings: A later analysis reportedly identified an Asian-associated ancestry cluster as carrying fewer N-insertions than the approximately 620-donor mean.

With 60 Vbeta and 13 Jbeta primers, the PCR was carried out. The repertoire was sequenced with immunoSEQ multiplex PCR; TCRdb's copy has only in-frame clones and lacks some. The sample includes under 200,000 clones, 81% of them seen just once. This clone was counted between two and nine times. The antigen is unknown. The CDR3 runs 14 residues. V shed 3 bases and J 2 bases; nucleotides not matched to a gene: 4. Germline V gene data show CDR1 as SQVTM and CDR2 as ANQGSEA. Sequencing was performed on PBMCs. This sequence originates from a man aged 40-49 years in good health and CMV-seropositive. The chain uses TRBV29-1 and TRBJ2-3, with 8 bases aligning to TRBD2. CDR3 loop: CSVDGTRYTDTQYF. The CDR3 coding sequence is TGCAGCGTTGACGGGACTAGATACACAGATACGCAGTATTTT.